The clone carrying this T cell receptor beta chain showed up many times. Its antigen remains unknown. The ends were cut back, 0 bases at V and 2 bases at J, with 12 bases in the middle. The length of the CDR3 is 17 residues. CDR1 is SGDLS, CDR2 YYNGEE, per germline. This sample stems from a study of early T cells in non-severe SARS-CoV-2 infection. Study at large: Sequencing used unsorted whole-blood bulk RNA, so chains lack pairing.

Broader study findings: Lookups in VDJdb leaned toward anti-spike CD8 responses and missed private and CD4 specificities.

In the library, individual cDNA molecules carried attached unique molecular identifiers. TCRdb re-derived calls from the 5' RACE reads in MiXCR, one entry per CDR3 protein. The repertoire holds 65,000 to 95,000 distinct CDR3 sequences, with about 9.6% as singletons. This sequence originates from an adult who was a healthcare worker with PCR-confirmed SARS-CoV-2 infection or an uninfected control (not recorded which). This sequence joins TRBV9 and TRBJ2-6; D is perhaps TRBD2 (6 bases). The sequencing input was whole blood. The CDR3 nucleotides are TGTGCCAGCAGCGTAGCTCAAGGAGGGGCTGGGGCCAACGTCCTGACTTTC. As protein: CASSVAQGGAGANVLTF.